These 5 T cell receptor beta chains share one sample of origin, sequenced in a study of CD4 and CD8 cells across lung adenocarcinoma regions. TCRdb analysed the PCR reads with MiXCR anew, one entry per CDR3 protein. The sample includes around 27,000 distinct CDR3 sequences, over 45% of them seen just once. Sequences were obtained from CD8+ T cells from the center of a lung tumor. The receptors derive from a male donor with lung adenocarcinoma. The CD4 and CD8 labels of this study may be unreliable.

This clonotype was recorded many times. This chain links TRBV10-1 with TRBJ2-3, with 7 positions matching TRBD2. CDR3 length equals 15 residues. Germline V lookup: CDR1 WNHNN, CDR2 SYGVQD (reference sequence). Trimming removed 6 bases from V and 0 bases from J; junction bases left unmatched: 6. The CDR3 DNA follows: TGCGCCAGCAGCTCCCTAGCGGCTAGCACAGATACGCAGTATTTT. Its translation is CASSSLAASTDTQYF.

This clonotype was detected only a few times. The V and J genes are TRBV4-1 and TRBJ2-3, with TRBD1 matching over 8 bases. The germline gives CDR1 MGHRA, CDR2 YSYEKL. The CDR3 totals 14 residues. The V gene end was trimmed by 1 base and the J gene end by 5 bases; junction bases not matched to a gene: 2. The CDR3 protein is CASSQGTGIDTQYF. The DNA of the CDR3 is TGCGCCAGCAGCCAAGGGACAGGGATAGATACGCAGTATTTT.

Remarks on this clonotype: An end of the junction does not agree with germline; a read error may underlie this. The V call is TRBV5-6, the J call TRBJ2-5, with 11 bases fitting TRBD2. The CDR3 sequence is 13 residues long. Germline CDR1 is SGHDT and CDR2 is YYEEEE. The CDR3 here is CASSSGREDTQYF. The CDR3 DNA sequence: TGTGCCAGCAGTAGCGGGAGGGAGGATACGCAGTACTTT.

This clonotype was observed a handful of times. The chain links TRBV6-1 to TRBJ2-1; D remains unclear. The J call is in doubt because the DNA end fits TRBJ2-7 better. The CDR3 spans 14 residues. Germline lookup yields CDR1 MNHNS and CDR2 SASEGT. CDR3 sequence (DNA): TGTGCCAGCAGTGAATTTTACGGCTCCTACGAGCAGTACTTC. Residues: CASSEFYGSYEQYF.

This chain's CDR3 is CASSIPHRTF. As DNA, the CDR3 is TGTGCCAGCAGTATACCCCATCGGACTTTC. The J gene is TRBJ2-6, the V gene TRBV6-5, with D hard to call. CDR3 size: 10 residues. CDR1 and CDR2 from the germline V gene are MNHEY and SVGAGI. V was pared by 5 bases and J by 18 bases, with 11 bases between.